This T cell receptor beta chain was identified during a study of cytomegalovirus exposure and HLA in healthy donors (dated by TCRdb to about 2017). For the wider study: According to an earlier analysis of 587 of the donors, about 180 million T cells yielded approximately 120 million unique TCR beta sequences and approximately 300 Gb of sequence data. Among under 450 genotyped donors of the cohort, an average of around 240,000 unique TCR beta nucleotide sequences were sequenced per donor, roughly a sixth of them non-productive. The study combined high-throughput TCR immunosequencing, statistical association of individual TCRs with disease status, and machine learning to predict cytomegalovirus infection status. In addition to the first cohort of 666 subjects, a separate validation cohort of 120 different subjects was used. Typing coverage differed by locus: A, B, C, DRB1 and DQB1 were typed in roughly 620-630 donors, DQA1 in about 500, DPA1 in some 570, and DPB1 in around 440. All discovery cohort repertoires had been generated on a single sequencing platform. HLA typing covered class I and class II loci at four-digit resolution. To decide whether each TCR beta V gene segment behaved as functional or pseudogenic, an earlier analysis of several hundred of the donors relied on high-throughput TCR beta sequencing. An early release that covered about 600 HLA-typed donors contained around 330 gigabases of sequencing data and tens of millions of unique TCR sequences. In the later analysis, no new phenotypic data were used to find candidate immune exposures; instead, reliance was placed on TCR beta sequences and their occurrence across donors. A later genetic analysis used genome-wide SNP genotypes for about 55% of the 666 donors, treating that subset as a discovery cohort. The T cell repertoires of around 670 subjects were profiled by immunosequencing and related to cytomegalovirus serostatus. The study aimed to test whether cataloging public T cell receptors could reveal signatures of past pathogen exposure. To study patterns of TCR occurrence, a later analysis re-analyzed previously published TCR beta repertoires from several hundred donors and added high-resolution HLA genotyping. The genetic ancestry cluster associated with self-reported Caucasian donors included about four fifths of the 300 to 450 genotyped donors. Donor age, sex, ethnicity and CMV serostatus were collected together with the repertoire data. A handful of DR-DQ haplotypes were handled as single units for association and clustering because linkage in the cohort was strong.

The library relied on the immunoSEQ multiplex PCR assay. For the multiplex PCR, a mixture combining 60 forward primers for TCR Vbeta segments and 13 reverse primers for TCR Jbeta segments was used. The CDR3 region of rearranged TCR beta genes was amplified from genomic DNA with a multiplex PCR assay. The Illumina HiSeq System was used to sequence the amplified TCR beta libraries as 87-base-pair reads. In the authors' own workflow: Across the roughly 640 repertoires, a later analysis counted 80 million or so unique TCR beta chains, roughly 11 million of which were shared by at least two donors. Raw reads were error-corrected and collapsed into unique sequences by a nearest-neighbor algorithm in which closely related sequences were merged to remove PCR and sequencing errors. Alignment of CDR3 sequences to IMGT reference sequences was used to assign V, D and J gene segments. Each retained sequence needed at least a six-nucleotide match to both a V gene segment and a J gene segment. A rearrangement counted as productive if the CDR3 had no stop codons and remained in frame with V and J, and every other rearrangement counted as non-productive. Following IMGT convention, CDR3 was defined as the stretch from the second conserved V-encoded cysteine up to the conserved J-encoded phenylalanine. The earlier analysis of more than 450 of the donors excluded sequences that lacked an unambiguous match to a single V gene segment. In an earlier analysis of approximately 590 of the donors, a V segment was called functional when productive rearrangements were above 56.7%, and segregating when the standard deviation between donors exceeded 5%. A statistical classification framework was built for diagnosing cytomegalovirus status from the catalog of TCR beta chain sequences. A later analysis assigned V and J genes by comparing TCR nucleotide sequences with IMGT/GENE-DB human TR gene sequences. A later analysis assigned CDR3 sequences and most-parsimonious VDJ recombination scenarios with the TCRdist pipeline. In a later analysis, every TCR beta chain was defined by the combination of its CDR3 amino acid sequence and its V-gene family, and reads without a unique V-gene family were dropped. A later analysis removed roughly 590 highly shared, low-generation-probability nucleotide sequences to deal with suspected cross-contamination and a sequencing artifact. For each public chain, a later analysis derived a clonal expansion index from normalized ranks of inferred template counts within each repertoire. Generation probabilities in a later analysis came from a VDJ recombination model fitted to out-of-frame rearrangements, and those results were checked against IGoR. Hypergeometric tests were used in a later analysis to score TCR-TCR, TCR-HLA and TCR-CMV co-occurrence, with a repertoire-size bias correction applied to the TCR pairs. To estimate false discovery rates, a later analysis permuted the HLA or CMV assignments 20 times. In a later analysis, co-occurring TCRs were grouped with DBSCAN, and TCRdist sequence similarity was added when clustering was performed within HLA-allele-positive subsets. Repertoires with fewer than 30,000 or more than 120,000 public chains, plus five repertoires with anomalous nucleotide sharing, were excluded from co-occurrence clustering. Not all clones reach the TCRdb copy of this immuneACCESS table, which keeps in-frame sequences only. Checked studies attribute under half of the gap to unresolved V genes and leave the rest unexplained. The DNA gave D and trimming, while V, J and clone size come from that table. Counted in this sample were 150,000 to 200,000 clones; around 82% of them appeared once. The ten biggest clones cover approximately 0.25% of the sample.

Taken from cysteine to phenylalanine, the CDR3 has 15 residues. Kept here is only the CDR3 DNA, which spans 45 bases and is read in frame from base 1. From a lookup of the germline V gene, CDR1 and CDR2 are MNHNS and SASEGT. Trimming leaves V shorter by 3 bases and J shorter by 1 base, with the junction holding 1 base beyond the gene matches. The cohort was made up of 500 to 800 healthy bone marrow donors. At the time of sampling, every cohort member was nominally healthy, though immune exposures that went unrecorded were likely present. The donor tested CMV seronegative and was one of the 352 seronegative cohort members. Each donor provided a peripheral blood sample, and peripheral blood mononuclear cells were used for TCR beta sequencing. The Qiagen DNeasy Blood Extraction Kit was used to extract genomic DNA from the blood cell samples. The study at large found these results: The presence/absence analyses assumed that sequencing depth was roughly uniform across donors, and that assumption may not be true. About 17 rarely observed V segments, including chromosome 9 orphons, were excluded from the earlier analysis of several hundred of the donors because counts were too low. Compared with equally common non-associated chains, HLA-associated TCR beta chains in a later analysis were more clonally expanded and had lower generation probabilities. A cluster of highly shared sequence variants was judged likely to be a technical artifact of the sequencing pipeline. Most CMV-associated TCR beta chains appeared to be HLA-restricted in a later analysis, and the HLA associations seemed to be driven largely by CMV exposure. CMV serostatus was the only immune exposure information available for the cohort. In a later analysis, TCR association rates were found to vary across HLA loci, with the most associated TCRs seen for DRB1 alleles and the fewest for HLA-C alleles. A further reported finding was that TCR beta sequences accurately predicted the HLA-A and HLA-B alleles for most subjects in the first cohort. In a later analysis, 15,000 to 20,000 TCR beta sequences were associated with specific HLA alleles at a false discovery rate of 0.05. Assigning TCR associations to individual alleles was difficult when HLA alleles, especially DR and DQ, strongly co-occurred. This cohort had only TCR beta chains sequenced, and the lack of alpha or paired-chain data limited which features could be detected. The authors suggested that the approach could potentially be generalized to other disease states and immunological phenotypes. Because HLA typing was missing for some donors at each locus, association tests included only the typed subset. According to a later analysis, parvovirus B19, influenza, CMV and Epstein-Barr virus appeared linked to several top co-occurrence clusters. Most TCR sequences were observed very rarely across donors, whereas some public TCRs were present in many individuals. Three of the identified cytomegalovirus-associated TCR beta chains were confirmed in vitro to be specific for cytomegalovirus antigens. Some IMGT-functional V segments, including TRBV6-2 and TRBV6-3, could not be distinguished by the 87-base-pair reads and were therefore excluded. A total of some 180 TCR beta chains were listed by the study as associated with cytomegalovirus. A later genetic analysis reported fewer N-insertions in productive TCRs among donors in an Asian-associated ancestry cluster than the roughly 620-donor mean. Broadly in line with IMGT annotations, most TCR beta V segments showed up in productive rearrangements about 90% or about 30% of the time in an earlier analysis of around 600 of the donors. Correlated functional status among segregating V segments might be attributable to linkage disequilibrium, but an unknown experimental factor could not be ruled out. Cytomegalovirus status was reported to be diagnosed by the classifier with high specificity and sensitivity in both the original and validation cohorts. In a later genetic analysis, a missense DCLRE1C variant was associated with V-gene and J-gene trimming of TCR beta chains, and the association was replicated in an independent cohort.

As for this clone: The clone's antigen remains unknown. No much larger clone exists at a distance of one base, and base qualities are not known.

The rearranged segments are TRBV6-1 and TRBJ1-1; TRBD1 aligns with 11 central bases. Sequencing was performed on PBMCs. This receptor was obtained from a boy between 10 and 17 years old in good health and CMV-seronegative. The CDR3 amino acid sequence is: CASSEDRGRNTEAFF. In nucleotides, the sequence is TGTGCCAGCAGTGAGGACAGGGGGCGGAACACTGAAGCTTTCTTT.